This T cell receptor (beta chain) was obtained from a study of shared clonotypes between healthy human individuals. Study outcomes and limitations: The naive CD4 repertoires of a few donors were compared, and roughly 5% of clonotypes were shared.

The table came from immunoSEQ multiplex PCR; TCRdb's copy has only in-frame clones and leaves some out. The data contain over a million clones, roughly 97% of them singletons. This CDR3 contains 15 residues. V lost 1 base to trimming and J lost 3 bases; unmatched junction nucleotides: 4. In germline, CDR1 is MNHEY, CDR2 SVGAGI. With respect to this clone: Its antigen is not identified.

The clonotype originates from a man in his thirties or forties in good health. The rearrangement joins TRBV6-5 to TRBJ2-5, with TRBD1 matching 8 bases. The sequencing sample was made of naive CD4+ T cells sorted from blood. The sample's subset: CD45RA+ positively selected. The CDR3 DNA reads TGTGCCAGCAGTTACTTATCGACAGGGGAAGAGACCCAGTACTTC. It translates to CASSYLSTGEETQYF.